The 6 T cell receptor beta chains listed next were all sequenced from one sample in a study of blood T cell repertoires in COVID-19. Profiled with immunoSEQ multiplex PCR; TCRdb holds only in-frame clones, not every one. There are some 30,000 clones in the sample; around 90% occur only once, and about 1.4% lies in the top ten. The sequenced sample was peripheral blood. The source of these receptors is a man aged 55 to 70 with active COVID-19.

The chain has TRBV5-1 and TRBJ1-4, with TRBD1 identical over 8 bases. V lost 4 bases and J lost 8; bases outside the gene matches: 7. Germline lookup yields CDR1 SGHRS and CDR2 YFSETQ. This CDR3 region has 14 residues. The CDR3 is CASSEQGAREKLFF. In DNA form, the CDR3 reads TGCGCCAGCAGCGAGCAGGGGGCTAGGGAAAAACTGTTTTTT.

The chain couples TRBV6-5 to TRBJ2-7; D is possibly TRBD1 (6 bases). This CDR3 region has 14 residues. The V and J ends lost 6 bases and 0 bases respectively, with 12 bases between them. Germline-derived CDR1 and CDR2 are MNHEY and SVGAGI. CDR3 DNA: TGTGCCAGCAGCAGGGGCTCCTACTCCTACGAGCAGTACTTC. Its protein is CASSRGSYSYEQYF.

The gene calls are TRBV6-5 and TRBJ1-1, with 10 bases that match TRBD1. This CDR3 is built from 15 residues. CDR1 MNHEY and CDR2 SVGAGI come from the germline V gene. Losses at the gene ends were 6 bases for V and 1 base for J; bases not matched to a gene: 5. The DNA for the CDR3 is TGTGCCAGCAGGGGGACAGGGGAATCGAACACTGAAGCTTTCTTT. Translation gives CASRGTGESNTEAFF.

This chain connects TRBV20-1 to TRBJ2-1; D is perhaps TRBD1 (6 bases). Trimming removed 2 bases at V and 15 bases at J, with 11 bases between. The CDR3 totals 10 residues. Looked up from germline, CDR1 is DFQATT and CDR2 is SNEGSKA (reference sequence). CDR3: CSARWGPAFF. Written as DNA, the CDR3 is TGCAGTGCTAGATGGGGGCCCGCGTTCTTC.

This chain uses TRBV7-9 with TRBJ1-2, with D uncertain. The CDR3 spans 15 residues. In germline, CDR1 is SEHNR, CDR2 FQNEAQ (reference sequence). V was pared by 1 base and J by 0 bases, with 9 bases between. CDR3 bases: TGTGCCAGCAGCTTAGTCTCCGGGGCTAACTATGGCTACACCTTC. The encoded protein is CASSLVSGANYGYTF. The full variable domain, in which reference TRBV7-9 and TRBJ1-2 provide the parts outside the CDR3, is DTGVSQNPRHKITKRGQNVTFRCDPISEHNRLYWYRQTLGQGPEFLTYFQNEAQLEKSRLLSDRFSAERPKGSFSTLEIQRTEQGDSAMYLCASSLVSGANYGYTFGSGTRLTVV.

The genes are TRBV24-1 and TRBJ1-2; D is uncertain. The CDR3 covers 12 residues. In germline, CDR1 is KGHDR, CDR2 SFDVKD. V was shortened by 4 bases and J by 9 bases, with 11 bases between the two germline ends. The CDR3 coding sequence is TGTGCCACCAGTGAACCGGGTTTGAGCTACACCTTC. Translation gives CATSEPGLSYTF.